This T cell receptor (beta chain) was sequenced during a study of blood T cell repertoires in COVID-19. About the study: Spain, Italy and the United States supplied samples that represented acute and convalescent COVID-19. T cells, B-cell-depleted T cells, or PBMCs supplied cDNA or gDNA.

Profiled with immunoSEQ multiplex PCR; TCRdb holds only in-frame clones, not every one. The repertoire includes roughly 670,000 clones, 75% to 90% of them detected once, and over 0.2% sits in the top ten. The receptor comes from a woman between 18 and 29 years old with acute or convalescent COVID-19. Input material: peripheral blood.

The CDR3 DNA is TGTGCCAGCAGCCAAGAGGGGCTCACAGATACGCAGTATTTT. Amino acid sequence: CASSQEGLTDTQYF. The V call is TRBV3-1 (or the pseudogene TRBV3-2), the J call TRBJ2-3; D possibly corresponds to TRBD1 (5 bases). CDR1 and CDR2 (germline): LGHDT, YNNKEL (reference sequence). The CDR3 extends over 14 amino acids. Between the trimmed V and J ends, which lost 0 bases and 2 bases, there was a span of 6 bases.